The sequence of this T cell receptor beta chain was determined in a study of blood T cell repertoires in COVID-19. Overall study: Researchers got acute and convalescent COVID-19 samples from the United States, Italy and Spain.

Using immunoSEQ multiplex PCR, the repertoire was profiled, and TCRdb retains in-frame clones only, with some absent. Among approximately 250,000 clones listed, about nine tenths were seen once. Study members were between about 18 and 100 years old and lived in 24 US regions. Categorization into cohorts depended on clinical history that participants reported. Trimming removed 6 bases from V and 6 bases from J; junction bases left unmatched: 4. Germline V gene data show CDR1 as MNHEY and CDR2 as SVGAGI. The CDR3 is made up of 15 amino acids. The material sequenced was PBMCs or T cells enriched from blood (not recorded which). The rearrangement uses TRBV6-5 and TRBJ2-1, with 14 bases that match TRBD2. The TCR was taken from a middle-aged woman with acute COVID-19. The chain's CDR3 is CASSSGLAGVNEQFF. CDR3 bases: TGTGCCAGCAGCTCGGGACTAGCGGGAGTCAATGAGCAGTTCTTC.